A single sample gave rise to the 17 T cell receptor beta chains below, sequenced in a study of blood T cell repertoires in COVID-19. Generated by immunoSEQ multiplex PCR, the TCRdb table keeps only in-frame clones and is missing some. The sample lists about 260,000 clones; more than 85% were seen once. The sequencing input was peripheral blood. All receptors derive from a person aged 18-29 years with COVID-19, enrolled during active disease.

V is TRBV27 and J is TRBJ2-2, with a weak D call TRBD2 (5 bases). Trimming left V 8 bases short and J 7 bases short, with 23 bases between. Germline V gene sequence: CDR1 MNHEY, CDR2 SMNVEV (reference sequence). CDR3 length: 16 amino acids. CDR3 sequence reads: CASGPANILAGGELFF. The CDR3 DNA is TGTGCCAGCGGCCCCGCCAATATCCTAGCCGGCGGGGAGCTGTTTTTT.

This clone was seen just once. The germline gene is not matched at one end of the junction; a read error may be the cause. Here the CDR3 DNA reads TGCAGTGCTAGTAAACCACTACTAAGGACTGACTCCTTT. This sequence encodes CSASKPLLRTDSF. This chain joins TRBV20-1 and TRBJ2-3; possible D gene TRBD2, 5 bases. This CDR3 is built from 13 residues. The V gene's germline CDR1 is DFQATT and CDR2 SNEGSKA (reference sequence).

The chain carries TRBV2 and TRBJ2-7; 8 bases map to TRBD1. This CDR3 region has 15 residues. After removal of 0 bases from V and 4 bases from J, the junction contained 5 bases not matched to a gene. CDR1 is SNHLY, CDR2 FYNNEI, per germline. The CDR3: CASSEAQGATYEQYF. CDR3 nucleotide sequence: TGTGCCAGCAGTGAAGCCCAGGGGGCTACTTACGAGCAGTACTTC.

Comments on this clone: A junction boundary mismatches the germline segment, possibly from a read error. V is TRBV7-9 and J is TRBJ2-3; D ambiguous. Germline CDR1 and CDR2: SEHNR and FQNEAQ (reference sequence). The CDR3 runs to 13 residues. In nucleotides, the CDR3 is TGTGCCACCAGCCCTGTTAGCACAGATACGCAGTATTTT. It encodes CATSPVSTDTQYF.

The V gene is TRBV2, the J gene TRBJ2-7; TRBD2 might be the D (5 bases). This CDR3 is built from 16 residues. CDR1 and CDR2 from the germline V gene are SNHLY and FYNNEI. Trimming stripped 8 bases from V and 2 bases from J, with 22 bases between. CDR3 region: CASLPPRTLLAYEQYF. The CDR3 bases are TGTGCCAGCCTCCCCCCCCGGACTCTTCTCGCCTACGAGCAGTACTTC.

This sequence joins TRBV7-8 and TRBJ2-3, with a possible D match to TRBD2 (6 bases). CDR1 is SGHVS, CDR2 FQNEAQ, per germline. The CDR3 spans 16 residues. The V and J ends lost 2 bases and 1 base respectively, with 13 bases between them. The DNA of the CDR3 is TGTGCCAGCAGCTTACGCGGGGTAGCGGGCACAGATACGCAGTATTTT. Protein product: CASSLRGVAGTDTQYF.

CDR3 DNA sequence: TGTGCCAGCAGTGAAAACAGGGGAACTAATGAAAAACTGTTTTTT. Translation: CASSENRGTNEKLFF. The chain recombines TRBV25-1 with TRBJ1-4, with 7 bases lining up with TRBD1. V was clipped by 2 bases and J by 1 base; unmatched bases: 1. Germline-derived CDR1 and CDR2 are MGHDK and SYGVNS. The CDR3 spans 15 residues.

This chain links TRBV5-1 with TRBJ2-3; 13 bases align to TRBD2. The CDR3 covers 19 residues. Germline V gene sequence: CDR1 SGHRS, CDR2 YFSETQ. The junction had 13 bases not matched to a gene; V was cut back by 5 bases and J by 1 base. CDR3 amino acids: CASSKTTGLAGSGTDTQYF. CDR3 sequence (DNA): TGCGCCAGCAGTAAGACAACGGGACTAGCGGGATCTGGCACAGATACGCAGTATTTT.

The DNA of the CDR3 is TGTGCCAGCAGCCAACCGGGAGCTTATAATTCACCCCTCCACTTT. Its protein is CASSQPGAYNSPLHF. The genes are TRBV13 and TRBJ1-6; D not resolved. The germline CDR1 and CDR2 sequences are PRHDT and FYEKMQ (reference sequence). The CDR3 runs to 15 residues. Trimming left V 5 bases short and J 4 bases short, with 12 bases between.

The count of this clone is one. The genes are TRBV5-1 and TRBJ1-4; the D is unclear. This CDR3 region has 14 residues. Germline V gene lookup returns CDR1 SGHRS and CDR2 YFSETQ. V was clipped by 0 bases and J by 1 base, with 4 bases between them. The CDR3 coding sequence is TGCGCCAGCAGCTTGGCCGGAACTAATGAAAAACTGTTTTTT. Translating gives CASSLAGTNEKLFF.

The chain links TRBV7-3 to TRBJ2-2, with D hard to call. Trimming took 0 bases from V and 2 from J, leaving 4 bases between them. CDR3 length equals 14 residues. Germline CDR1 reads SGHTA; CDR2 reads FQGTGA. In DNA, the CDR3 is TGTGCCAGCAGCTTAACTGTAAACACCGGGGAGCTGTTTTTT. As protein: CASSLTVNTGELFF.

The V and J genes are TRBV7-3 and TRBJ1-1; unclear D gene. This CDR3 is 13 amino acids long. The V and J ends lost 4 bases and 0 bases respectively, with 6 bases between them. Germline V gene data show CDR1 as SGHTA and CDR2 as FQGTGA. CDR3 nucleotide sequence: TGTGCCAGCAGCTGGAGTTTGAACACTGAAGCTTTCTTT. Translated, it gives CASSWSLNTEAFF. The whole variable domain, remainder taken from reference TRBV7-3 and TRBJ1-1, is GAGVSQTPSNKVTEKGKYVELRCDPISGHTALYWYRQSLGQGPEFLIYFQGTGAADDSGLPNDRFFAVRPEGSVSTLKIQRTERGDSAVYLCASSWSLNTEAFFGQGTRLTVV.

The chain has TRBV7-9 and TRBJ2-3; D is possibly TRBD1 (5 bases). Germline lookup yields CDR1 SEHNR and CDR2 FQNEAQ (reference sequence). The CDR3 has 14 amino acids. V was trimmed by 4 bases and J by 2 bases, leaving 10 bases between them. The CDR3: CASSSTGHTDTQYF. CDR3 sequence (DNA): TGTGCCAGCAGCTCCACAGGCCACACAGATACGCAGTATTTT. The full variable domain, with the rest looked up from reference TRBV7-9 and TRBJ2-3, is DTGVSQNPRHKITKRGQNVTFRCDPISEHNRLYWYRQTLGQGPEFLTYFQNEAQLEKSRLLSDRFSAERPKGSFSTLEIQRTEQGDSAMYLCASSSTGHTDTQYFGPGTRLTVL.

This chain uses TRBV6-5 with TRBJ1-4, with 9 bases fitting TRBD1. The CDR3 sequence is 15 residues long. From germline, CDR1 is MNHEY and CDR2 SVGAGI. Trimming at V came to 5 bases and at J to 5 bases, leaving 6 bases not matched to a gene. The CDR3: CASSTQTGGNEKLFF. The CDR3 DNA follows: TGTGCCAGCAGTACCCAGACAGGGGGAAATGAAAAACTGTTTTTT.

The CDR3 DNA sequence: TGTGCCAGCAGCGTAGAAGGACTAGGAGGGGGTACCGGGGAGCTGTTTTTT. Amino acids: CASSVEGLGGGTGELFF. The rearrangement joins TRBV9 to TRBJ2-2; a possible D gene is TRBD2 (7 bases). The V gene's germline CDR1 is SGDLS and CDR2 YYNGEE. Trimming cost V 0 bases and J 5 bases, with 17 bases left between them. This CDR3 contains 17 residues.

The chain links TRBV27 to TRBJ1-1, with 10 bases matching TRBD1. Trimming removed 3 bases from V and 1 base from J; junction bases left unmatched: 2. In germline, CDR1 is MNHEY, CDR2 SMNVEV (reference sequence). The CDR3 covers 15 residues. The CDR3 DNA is TGTGCCAGCAGTTTGACAGGGGGCCCGAACACTGAAGCTTTCTTT. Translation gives CASSLTGGPNTEAFF.

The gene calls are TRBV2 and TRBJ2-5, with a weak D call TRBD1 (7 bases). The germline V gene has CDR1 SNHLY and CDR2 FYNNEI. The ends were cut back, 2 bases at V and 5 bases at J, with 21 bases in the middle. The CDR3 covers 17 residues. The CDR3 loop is CASSESRGGEAGETQYF. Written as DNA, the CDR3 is TGTGCCAGCAGTGAAAGCCGAGGGGGCGAGGCGGGGGAGACCCAGTACTTC. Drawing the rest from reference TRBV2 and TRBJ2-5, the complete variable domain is EPEVTQTPSHQVTQMGQEVILRCVPISNHLYFYWYRQILGQKVEFLVSFYNNEISEKSEIFDDQFSVERPDGSNFTLKIRSTKLEDSAMYFCASSESRGGEAGETQYFGPGTRLLVL.